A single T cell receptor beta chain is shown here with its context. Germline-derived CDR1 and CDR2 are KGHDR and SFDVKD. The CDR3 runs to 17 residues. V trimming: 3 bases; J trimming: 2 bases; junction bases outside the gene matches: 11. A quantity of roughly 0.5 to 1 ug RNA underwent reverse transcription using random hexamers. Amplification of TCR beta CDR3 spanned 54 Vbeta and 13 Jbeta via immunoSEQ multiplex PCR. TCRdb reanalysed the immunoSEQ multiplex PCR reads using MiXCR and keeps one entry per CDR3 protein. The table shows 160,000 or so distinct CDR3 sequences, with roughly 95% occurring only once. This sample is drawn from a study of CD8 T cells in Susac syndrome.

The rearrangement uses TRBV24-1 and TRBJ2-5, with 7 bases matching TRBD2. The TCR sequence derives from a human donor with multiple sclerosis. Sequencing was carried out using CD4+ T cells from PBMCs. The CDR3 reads CATSDRRKAGRQETQYF. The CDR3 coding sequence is TGTGCCACCAGTGATAGGCGCAAAGCGGGACGTCAAGAGACCCAGTACTTC.